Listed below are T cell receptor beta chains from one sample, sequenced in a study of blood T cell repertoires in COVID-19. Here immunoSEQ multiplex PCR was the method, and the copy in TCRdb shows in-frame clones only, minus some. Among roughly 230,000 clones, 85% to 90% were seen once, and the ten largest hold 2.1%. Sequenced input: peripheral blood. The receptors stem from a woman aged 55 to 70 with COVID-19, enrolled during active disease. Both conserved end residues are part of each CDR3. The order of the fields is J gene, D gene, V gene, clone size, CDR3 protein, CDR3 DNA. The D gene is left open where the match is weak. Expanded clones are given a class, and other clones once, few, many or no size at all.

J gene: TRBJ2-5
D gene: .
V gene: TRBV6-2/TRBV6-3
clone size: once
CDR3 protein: CASSYSGGRQTQYF
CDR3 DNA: TGTGCCAGCAGTTACTCCGGGGGGCGGCAGACCCAGTACTTC

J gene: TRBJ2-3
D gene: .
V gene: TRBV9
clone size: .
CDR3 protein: CASSVGGPSTDTQYF
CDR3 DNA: TGTGCCAGCAGCGTAGGGGGGCCCTCCACAGATACGCAGTATTTT

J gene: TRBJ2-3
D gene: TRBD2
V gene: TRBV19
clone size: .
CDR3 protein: CASSPTPGLAGGISTDTQYF
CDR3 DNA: TGTGCCAGTAGTCCCACCCCGGGACTAGCGGGGGGGATCTCGACAGATACGCAGTATTTT

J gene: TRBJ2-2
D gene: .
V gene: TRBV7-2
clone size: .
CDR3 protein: CASSLALGGTGELFF
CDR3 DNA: TGTGCCAGCAGCTTAGCCCTGGGAGGCACCGGGGAGCTGTTTTTT

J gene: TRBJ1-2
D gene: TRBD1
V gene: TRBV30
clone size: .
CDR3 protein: CAWGQGDYGYTF
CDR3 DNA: TGTGCCTGGGGACAGGGTGACTATGGCTACACCTTC

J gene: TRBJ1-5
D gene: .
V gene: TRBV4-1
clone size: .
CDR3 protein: CASSQDGNQPQHF
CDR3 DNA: TGCGCCAGCAGCCAAGACGGCAATCAGCCCCAGCATTTT

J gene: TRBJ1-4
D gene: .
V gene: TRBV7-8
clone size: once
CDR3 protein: CASSLLRLHNEKLFF
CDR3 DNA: TGTGCCAGCAGCTTATTACGACTACATAATGAAAAACTGTTTTTT

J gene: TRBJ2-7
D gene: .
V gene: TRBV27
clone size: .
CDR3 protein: CASSTGYEQYF
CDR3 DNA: TGTGCCAGCAGTACCGGCTACGAGCAGTACTTC

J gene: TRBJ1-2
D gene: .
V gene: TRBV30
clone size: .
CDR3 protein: CAWSPGGYGYTF
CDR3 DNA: TGTGCCTGGAGCCCAGGAGGATATGGCTACACCTTC

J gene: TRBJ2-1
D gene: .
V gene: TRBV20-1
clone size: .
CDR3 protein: CSASVPTGLYNEQFF
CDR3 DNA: TGCAGTGCTAGTGTCCCAACGGGACTCTACAATGAGCAGTTCTTC

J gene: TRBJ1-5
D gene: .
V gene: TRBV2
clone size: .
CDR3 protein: CASSDDRRQPQHF
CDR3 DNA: TGTGCCAGCAGTGACGACAGGCGACAGCCCCAGCATTTT

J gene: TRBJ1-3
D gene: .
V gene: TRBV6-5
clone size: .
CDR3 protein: CASSRGQTTGNTIYF
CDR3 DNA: TGTGCCAGCAGTCGCGGACAGACAACTGGAAACACCATATATTTT

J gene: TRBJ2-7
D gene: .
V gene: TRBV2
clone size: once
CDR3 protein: CASRVPNTGHPYEQYF
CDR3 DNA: TGTGCCAGCCGGGTTCCAAATACGGGACACCCCTACGAGCAGTACTTC

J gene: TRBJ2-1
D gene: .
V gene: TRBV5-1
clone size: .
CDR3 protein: CASSNRQWDEQFF
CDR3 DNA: TGCGCCAGCAGCAATCGACAGTGGGATGAGCAGTTCTTC

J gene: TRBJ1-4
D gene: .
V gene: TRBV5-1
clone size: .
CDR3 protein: CASSYQGGDEKLFF
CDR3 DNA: TGCGCCAGCAGCTACCAGGGAGGGGACGAAAAACTGTTTTTT

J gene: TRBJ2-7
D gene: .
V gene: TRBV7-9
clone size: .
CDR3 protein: CASSSGRSFSYEQYF
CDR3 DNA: TGTGCCAGCAGCTCCGGTCGTAGCTTCTCCTACGAGCAGTACTTC

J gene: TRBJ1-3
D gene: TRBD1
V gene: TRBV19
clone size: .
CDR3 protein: CASSGTVSGNTIYF
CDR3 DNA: TGTGCCAGTAGCGGGACAGTCTCTGGAAACACCATATATTTT